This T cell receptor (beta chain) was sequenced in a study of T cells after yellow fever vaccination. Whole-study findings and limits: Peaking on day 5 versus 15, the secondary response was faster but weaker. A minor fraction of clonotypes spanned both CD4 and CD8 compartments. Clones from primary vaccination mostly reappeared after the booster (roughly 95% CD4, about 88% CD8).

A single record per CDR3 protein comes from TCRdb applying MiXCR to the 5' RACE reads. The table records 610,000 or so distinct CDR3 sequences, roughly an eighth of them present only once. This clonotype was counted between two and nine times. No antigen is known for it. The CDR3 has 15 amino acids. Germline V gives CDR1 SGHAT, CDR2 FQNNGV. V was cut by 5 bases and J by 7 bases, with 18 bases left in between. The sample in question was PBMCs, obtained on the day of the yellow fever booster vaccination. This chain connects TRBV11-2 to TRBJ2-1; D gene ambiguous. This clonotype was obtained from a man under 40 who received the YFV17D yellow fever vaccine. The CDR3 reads CASSPRIRGENEQFF. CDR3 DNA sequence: TGTGCCAGCAGCCCTCGGATTAGAGGTGAGAATGAGCAGTTCTTC.